This is a list of T cell receptor beta chains from one sample in a study of Graves' ophthalmopathy and Graves' hyperthyroidism. TCRdb fed the multiplex PCR reads into MiXCR, producing one record per CDR3 protein. Among 580,000 or so distinct CDR3 sequences, 35% to 40% were seen once, and the ten largest hold roughly 4.5%. The sample taken for sequencing was peripheral blood or thyroid tissue (not recorded which). These receptors were obtained from an adult man with Graves' hyperthyroidism. The CDR3 runs from the conserved cysteine through the conserved F or W. A D gene is named only where the DNA matches it firmly. Rows may omit the clone size; those that give it use once, few, many or a size class.

j_call v_call clone_size d_call cdr3_nt cdr3_aa
TRBJ2-7 TRBV20-1 many TRBD2 TGCAGTGCTACACTAGCGGGGGGCGCCTACGAGCAGTACTTC CSATLAGGAYEQYF
TRBJ1-1 TRBV29-1 NA TRBD1 TGCAGCAGTGAACAGGGGAAATGGGCTTTCTTT CSSEQGKWAFF
TRBJ1-4 TRBV29-1 NA TRBD1 TGCAGCGTTGGTCAAGTTGTCGGGACAGTGAATGAAAAACTGTTTTTT CSVGQVVGTVNEKLFF
TRBJ1-1 TRBV19 NA TRBD1 TGTGCCACTCGCTCGGACAGGGCGGACACTGAAGCTTTCTTT CATRSDRADTEAFF
TRBJ2-3 TRBV11-2 NA NA TGTGCCAGCAGCTTTCAGATTACAGATACGCAGTATTTT CASSFQITDTQYF
TRBJ1-1 TRBV29-1 many TRBD1 TGCAGCGTTGCGGGGGGCAGGGGGCTGGAAGCTTTCTTT CSVAGGRGLEAFF
TRBJ1-1 TRBV7-2 once NA TGTGCCAGCAGCTTAAATCCCGGACGGCCGGATCAAGCTTTCTTT CASSLNPGRPDQAFF
TRBJ2-6 TRBV5-6 once TRBD1 TGTGCCAGCAGCCTAGGGGGACAGGGAACAGGGGCCAACGTCCTGACTTTC CASSLGGQGTGANVLTF
TRBJ2-7 TRBV6-5 NA TRBD1 TGTGCCAGCAGTACGGGTACAGGGGGCCTCGAGCAGTACTTC CASSTGTGGLEQYF
TRBJ2-2 TRBV7-9 NA NA TGTGCCAGCAGCTTGATAGGGAAGGGTACTGGGGAGCTGCTTTTT CASSLIGKGTGELLF
TRBJ2-5 TRBV6-5 many NA TGTGCCAGCAGTCCGGGGAGGGGGCGGCAAGAGACCCAGTACTTC CASSPGRGRQETQYF
TRBJ2-5 TRBV15 NA TRBD2 TGTGCCACCATCATACTAGCGGGAGAAGAGACCCAGTACTTC CATIILAGEETQYF
TRBJ2-2 TRBV12-3/TRBV12-4 NA NA TGTGCCAGCACCAACGGTCGACTGAACACCGGGGAGCTGTTTTTT CASTNGRLNTGELFF
TRBJ2-2 TRBV19 many NA TGTGCCAGTAGTATAGCCAGCGGACCGAACACCGGGGAGCTGTTTTTT CASSIASGPNTGELFF
TRBJ2-2 TRBV2 NA TRBD1 TGTGCCAGCAGCCAAGACAGGGGGCGGAACACCGGGGAGCTGTTTTTT CASSQDRGRNTGELFF
TRBJ2-5 TRBV24-1 many NA TGTGCCACCAGTGATTCGCGACAGCAGCATGCGTTACAAGAGACCCAGTACTTC CATSDSRQQHALQETQYF
TRBJ2-5 TRBV25-1 NA NA NA CASSFYICSARAMQETQYF
TRBJ1-1 TRBV15 many NA TGTGCCACCTGCAGTGCAGCTGAGAACACTGAAGCTTTCTTT CATCSAAENTEAFF
TRBJ2-5 TRBV7-9 many NA TGTGCCAGCAGCCCCCACCCCAGTCAAGAGACCCAGTACTTC CASSPHPSQETQYF
TRBJ2-7 TRBV24-1 few TRBD1 TGTGCCACTCAGGGGGTCCTAGGCGAGCAGTACTTC CATQGVLGEQYF
TRBJ1-1 TRBV7-9 many NA TGTGCCAGCAGCTTAATGGGTCAAGAAGCTTTCTTT CASSLMGQEAFF
TRBJ2-6 TRBV29-1 many NA TGCAGCGCCGGGGACGGCTCTGGGGCCAACGTCCTGACTTTC CSAGDGSGANVLTF
TRBJ1-2 TRBV2 NA NA TGTGCCAGCAGTGAAGCGGGGGAGCACTATGGCCACACCTTC CASSEAGEHYGHTF
TRBJ2-5 TRBV20-1 many TRBD2 TGCAGCGTCCTAGCGGGGGAAGAGACCCAGTACTTC CSVLAGEETQYF
TRBJ1-5 TRBV2 many TRBD1 TGTGCCAGCAGGGACAGGGGGACAGAGCCCCAGCATTTT CASRDRGTEPQHF
TRBJ2-7 TRBV7-8 many NA TGTGCCAGCAGCTCTCTCGTTTCCTACGAGCAGTACTTC CASSSLVSYEQYF
TRBJ2-5 TRBV29-1 many NA TGCAGCGCCGTCCCTGGTGCGGTAGAGACCCAGTACTTC CSAVPGAVETQYF
TRBJ1-5 TRBV19 many NA TGTGCCAGTAGTCCTCGAACGGGACTCCAGCATTTT CASSPRTGLQHF
TRBJ1-4 TRBV2 many NA TGTGCCAGCAGCGACGGGCTGACCTTGGGGACGGGGACTGAAAAACTGTTTTTT CASSDGLTLGTGTEKLFF
TRBJ2-7 TRBV25-1 NA TRBD1 TGTGCCAGCAGTGAATATAACCCGGGGGACAGGAGCTCCTACGAGCAGTACTTC CASSEYNPGDRSSYEQYF
TRBJ1-2 TRBV11-2 many TRBD1 TGTGCCAGCAGCTTAACGGGACAGACCTATGGCTACACCTTC CASSLTGQTYGYTF
TRBJ1-5 TRBV9 few NA TGTGCCAGCAGCCCTCGGGGGGGGCCTAATCAGCCCCAGCATTTT CASSPRGGPNQPQHF
TRBJ2-2 TRBV18 few NA TGTGCCAGCTCACCACAGGGGCGACCCGGGGAGCTGTTTTTT CASSPQGRPGELFF
TRBJ1-1 TRBV7-3 many TRBD1 TGTGCCAGCAGCTTTTCAGGGGGCGAAGCTTTCTTT CASSFSGGEAFF
TRBJ1-4 TRBV19 few NA TGTGCCAGTATTCGGGACGGCGGATCTGAAAAACTGTTTTTT CASIRDGGSEKLFF
TRBJ2-1 TRBV2 NA TRBD2 TGTGCCAGCAACTCCGATGGGAGCGGGGGGGCATACAATGAGCAGTTCTTC CASNSDGSGGAYNEQFF
TRBJ1-4 TRBV14 many NA TGTGCCAGCAGCCAACGGGGATTTGCAACTAATGAAAAACTGTTTTTT CASSQRGFATNEKLFF
TRBJ1-3 TRBV5-1 NA NA TGCGCCAGCAGCCGGGACACAGGGACTGGAAACACCATATATTTT CASSRDTGTGNTIYF
TRBJ1-5 TRBV24-1 many NA TGTGCCACCAGTGAATGGGGTGGTCAGCCCCAGCATTTT CATSEWGGQPQHF
TRBJ2-2 TRBV7-8 many NA TGTGCCAGCAGCTTAAGTGGCAGCAACACCGGGGAGCTGTTTTTT CASSLSGSNTGELFF
TRBJ2-3 TRBV10-2 NA NA TGCGCCAGCAGTGAGTCCGCGGGCTTCTCCACAGATACGCAGTATTTT CASSESAGFSTDTQYF
TRBJ2-5 TRBV7-8 NA TRBD1 TGTGCCAGCAGCCAAGAGAGACAGGGGCGAGAGACCCAGTACTTC CASSQERQGRETQYF
TRBJ1-3 TRBV4-2 many NA TGTGCCAGCAGCCAAGAAGGATGGAGCTCTGGAAACACCATATATTTT CASSQEGWSSGNTIYF
TRBJ1-2 TRBV19 NA NA TGTGCCAGTAGTGTATCAGGGGTCGGAGGCTACACCTTC CASSVSGVGGYTF
TRBJ1-1 TRBV7-9 NA TRBD1 TGTGCCAGCTCACCGCAGGGGGCCACTGAAGCTTTCTTT CASSPQGATEAFF